The 26 T cell receptor beta chains reported below all come from one sample, sequenced in a study of T-cell reconstitution after alpha-beta-depleted transplantation in children. Molecular barcoding with unique molecular identifiers was used for the TCRbeta library. Each CDR3 protein is one row after TCRdb ran MiXCR on the PCR reads. The repertoire has almost 20,000 distinct CDR3 sequences, 10% to 15% of them found once; the top ten carry about a third. The source was PBMCs, mostly from graft donor cells, collected 60 days after TCRalphabeta/CD19-depleted stem cell transplant. These TCRs come from a female patient between 2 and 15 years old who had a stem cell transplant for congenital amegakaryocytic thrombocytopenia, so the T cells may come from the graft donor.

The table lists this clonotype with many counts. The chain employs TRBV7-2 and TRBJ2-7, with D tentatively TRBD2 (5 bases). Germline lookup yields CDR1 SGHTA and CDR2 FQGNSA. The CDR3 runs to 15 residues. V lost 4 bases and J lost 4, with 17 bases in between. Here the CDR3 reads CASSSWTQGSYEQYF. The DNA for the CDR3 is TGTGCCAGCAGCTCCTGGACGCAAGGGAGTTACGAGCAGTACTTC.

This clonotype was recorded at least ten times. The CDR3 nucleotides read TGTGCCAGCAGCTTAGTAGGAGGTGAGCAGTTCTTC. Amino acid sequence: CASSLVGGEQFF. The chain links TRBV7-9 to TRBJ2-1; D may be TRBD2 (5 bases). The CDR3 runs to 12 residues. Germline CDR1 is SEHNR and CDR2 is FQNEAQ (reference sequence). V gave up 1 base and J gave up 9 bases, with 7 bases separating them.

This clonotype has a handful of counts. This chain uses TRBV4-2 with TRBJ2-7; tentative D call: TRBD2 (6 bases). This CDR3 is 16 amino acids long. Trimming took 0 bases from V and 5 from J, leaving 17 bases between them. Looked up from germline, CDR1 is LGHNA and CDR2 is YNFKEQ. The CDR3: CASSQDLLGSVDEQYF. The CDR3, as DNA: TGTGCCAGCAGCCAAGACCTCCTCGGGAGTGTCGACGAGCAGTACTTC.

This clonotype was counted many times. The chain couples TRBV29-1 to TRBJ2-1; perhaps TRBD2 as D (6 bases). Germline CDR1 is SQVTM and CDR2 is ANQGSEA. This CDR3 has 14 residues. The V and J ends lost 4 bases and 0 bases respectively, with 10 bases between them. The CDR3 DNA reads TGCAGCGTTGGGAGGGCGCACTCCTACAATGAGCAGTTCTTC. It encodes CSVGRAHSYNEQFF.

The DNA for the CDR3 is TGTGCCAGCAGTTTATCCCAGGGGGCGTTCTATGGCTACACCTTC. It encodes CASSLSQGAFYGYTF. The V and J genes are TRBV27 and TRBJ1-2, with 8 bases lining up with TRBD1. V shed 0 bases, J shed 4 bases, and the junction held 4 bases outside the gene matches. The CDR3 contains 15 residues. CDR1 MNHEY and CDR2 SMNVEV come from the germline V gene (reference sequence).

This clonotype was detected many times. The rearrangement links TRBV28 to TRBJ2-1; D unresolved. Trimming shortened V by 3 bases and J by 8 bases, and 14 bases separated the two germline ends. This CDR3 contains 14 residues. The germline V gene encodes CDR1 MDHEN and CDR2 SYDVKM. The CDR3 DNA reads as TGTGCCAGCAGTTTCGGCCTGGGGTTCTATGAGCAGTTCTTC. It is translated as CASSFGLGFYEQFF.

This clonotype was detected once. The rearrangement joins TRBV14 to TRBJ1-2, with a tentative D call TRBD1 (6 bases). V lost 0 bases and J 8 bases, leaving 22 bases between the germline ends. CDR1 SGHDN and CDR2 FVKESK come from the germline V gene. This CDR3 comprises 17 residues. CDR3 region: CASSQDSYNRAREGYTF. The CDR3 DNA reads as TGTGCCAGCAGCCAAGATTCATATAACAGGGCCCGGGAGGGCTACACCTTC.

At least ten counts were recorded for this clonotype. This rearrangement joins TRBV29-1 to TRBJ1-1, with unresolved D. This CDR3 spans 13 amino acids. V lost 4 bases and J 3 bases, leaving 12 bases between the germline ends. Germline lookup yields CDR1 SQVTM and CDR2 ANQGSEA. The CDR3 sequence is CSVAPQSDTEAFF. The CDR3 DNA follows: TGCAGCGTTGCGCCTCAGTCGGACACTGAAGCTTTCTTT.

This clonotype was picked up many times. The chain carries TRBV7-6 and TRBJ2-5; D is unresolved. This CDR3 has 12 residues. The germline V gene encodes CDR1 SGHVS and CDR2 FNYEAQ. V lost 0 bases and J lost 1, with 0 bases in between. The CDR3 region has the DNA TGTGCCAGCAGCTTAGCCCAAGAGACCCAGTACTTC. Its protein product is CASSLAQETQYF.

This clonotype was counted ten times or more. CDR3 sequence (DNA): TGCAGTGCTAGCAAATCGGGGAGAAGACAGGGGGTATATGGCTACACCTTC. Amino acid sequence: CSASKSGRRQGVYGYTF. The chain links TRBV20-1 to TRBJ1-2; 9 nucleotides align to TRBD1. The germline V gene has CDR1 DFQATT and CDR2 SNEGSKA (reference sequence). CDR3 length equals 17 residues. Trimming at V came to 3 bases and at J to 5 bases, leaving 16 bases not matched to a gene.

This clonotype showed up many times. The rearrangement links TRBV7-6 to TRBJ2-5, with TRBD2 as a possible D gene (6 bases). Germline CDR1 and CDR2: SGHVS and FNYEAQ. Deletions cut 2 bases from V and 2 bases from J, with 9 bases between. The CDR3 is made up of 14 amino acids. The CDR3 protein is CASSLMGGQETQYF. CDR3 in DNA: TGTGCCAGCAGCTTAATGGGAGGTCAAGAGACCCAGTACTTC.

This clonotype was observed at least ten times. V is TRBV7-2 and J is TRBJ2-7; D unresolved. CDR1 SGHTA and CDR2 FQGNSA come from the germline V gene. Trimming pared 1 base from V and 3 bases from J, leaving 10 bases between. This CDR3 has 14 amino acids. Here the CDR3 reads CASSLGHTDYEQYF. CDR3 nucleotides: TGTGCCAGCAGCTTAGGTCACACGGACTACGAGCAGTACTTC.

This clonotype was counted many times. The chain has TRBV11-2 and TRBJ2-3; 10 nucleotides align to TRBD1. The CDR3 totals 16 residues. V trimming: 5 bases; J trimming: 0 bases; junction bases outside the gene matches: 5. Germline CDR1 SGHAT, CDR2 FQNNGV. The CDR3 here is CASSKRGQGSTDTQYF. The CDR3, as DNA: TGTGCCAGCAGCAAAAGGGGACAGGGGAGCACAGATACGCAGTATTTT.

This clonotype was found a few times. V is TRBV28 and J is TRBJ1-4; maybe TRBD1 (5 bases). CDR3 length: 17 residues. Germline V gene lookup returns CDR1 MDHEN and CDR2 SYDVKM. V lost 5 bases and J lost 1, with 17 bases in between. The CDR3 loop reads CASSPGTGVVTNEKLFF. In DNA, the CDR3 is TGTGCCAGCAGTCCCGGGACGGGGGTAGTAACTAATGAAAAACTGTTTTTT.

A note on this clonotype: An end of the junction differs from the germline gene, which may be a read error. This rearrangement joins TRBV20-1 to TRBJ2-1, with 12 bases lining up with TRBD2. CDR3 length: 16 residues. Germline-derived CDR1 and CDR2 are DFQATT and SNEGSKA (reference sequence). CDR3 DNA sequence: TGCTGTGCGAACCCGGGACTAGCGGGCACGTACAATGAGCAGTTCTTC. It codes for CCANPGLAGTYNEQFF.

This clonotype was detected many times. The chain recombines TRBV7-2 with TRBJ2-1; D is uncertain. The CDR3 consists of 14 residues. CDR1 is SGHTA and CDR2 is FQGNSA in the germline V gene. Trimming removed 1 base from V and 10 bases from J, with 14 bases in between. CDR3 region: CASSLDPALGEQFF. CDR3 bases: TGTGCCAGCAGCTTAGATCCTGCCCTGGGGGAGCAGTTCTTC.

The table lists this clonotype with many counts. The CDR3 sequence: CASSEHGQGVLEAFF. CDR3 sequence (DNA): TGCGCCAGCAGCGAGCACGGACAGGGAGTACTCGAGGCTTTCTTT. The rearrangement joins TRBV5-1 to TRBJ1-1; 8 nucleotides agree with TRBD1. Germline CDR1 reads SGHRS; CDR2 reads YFSETQ. The CDR3 has 15 residues. V shed 4 bases and J 11 bases; nucleotides not matched to a gene: 16.

This clonotype appeared many times. The rearrangement links TRBV5-1 to TRBJ2-7; 11 nucleotides agree with TRBD1. V was clipped by 4 bases and J by 2 bases; unmatched bases: 8. The CDR3 spans 16 residues. The germline CDR1 and CDR2 sequences are SGHRS and YFSETQ. CDR3: CASSILPGQGAYEQYF. The CDR3 DNA reads TGCGCCAGCAGCATATTGCCGGGACAGGGGGCCTACGAGCAGTACTTC.

The genes are TRBV20-1 and TRBJ2-3; 11 positions agree with TRBD2. The trim removed 4 bases at V and 3 bases at J, leaving 3 bases unmatched. The CDR3 is 14 residues long. Germline loops: CDR1 DFQATT, CDR2 SNEGSKA (reference sequence). The chain's CDR3 is CSATLAGVTDTQYF. Here the CDR3 DNA reads TGCAGTGCTACACTAGCGGGAGTAACAGATACGCAGTATTTT.

The sample holds many counts of this clonotype. V gene TRBV11-1 combines with J gene TRBJ2-7; D unresolved. The CDR3 spans 14 residues. Germline V gives CDR1 SGHAT, CDR2 FQDESV (reference sequence). Trimming removed 5 bases from V and 3 bases from J, with 14 bases in between. The CDR3 bases are TGTGCCAGCAGCCCAGGCTCCTTCGGCTACGAGCAGTACTTC. Its translation: CASSPGSFGYEQYF.

This clonotype was counted at least ten times. The rearrangement uses TRBV5-5 and TRBJ2-3; 10 positions agree with TRBD2. Germline loops: CDR1 SGHKS, CDR2 YYEKEE (reference sequence). With V trimmed by 4 bases and J by 3 bases, 8 bases remained unmatched. This CDR3 spans 16 amino acids. This CDR3 is CASSDGLADPTDTQYF. In nucleotides, the CDR3 is TGTGCCAGCAGCGACGGACTAGCGGACCCAACAGATACGCAGTATTTT.

This clonotype was detected many times. The gene calls are TRBV11-1 and TRBJ2-1; 9 nucleotides align to TRBD2. Germline V lookup: CDR1 SGHAT, CDR2 FQDESV (reference sequence). The CDR3 spans 20 residues. V dropped 5 bases and J dropped 1; count of bases not matched to a gene: 18. The CDR3 loop is CASSPLRIAGEVESYNEQFF. CDR3 nucleotide sequence: TGTGCCAGCAGCCCGCTTCGAATAGCGGGAGAAGTAGAGTCCTACAATGAGCAGTTCTTC.

The genes are TRBV24-1 and TRBJ2-1; 14 nucleotides line up with TRBD2. The CDR3 contains 14 residues. Germline-derived CDR1 and CDR2 are KGHDR and SFDVKD. The V segment lost 5 bases and the J segment 8 bases; nucleotides outside the gene matches: 1. CDR3 sequence reads: CATSGLAGGYEQFF. In DNA, the CDR3 is TGTGCCACCAGTGGACTAGCGGGAGGGTATGAGCAGTTCTTC.

This clonotype was found many times. The rearrangement uses TRBV4-1 and TRBJ1-1, with D possibly matching TRBD1 (6 bases). Germline lookup yields CDR1 MGHRA and CDR2 YSYEKL. The CDR3 is 18 residues long. Trimming cost V 1 base and J 0 bases, with 18 bases left between them. The CDR3 reads CASSQVPRTVPLNTEAFF. The CDR3 DNA is TGCGCCAGCAGCCAAGTACCCCGGACAGTCCCTTTGAACACTGAAGCTTTCTTT.

In this sample, this clonotype turned up once. The chain has TRBV18 and TRBJ1-5; 7 bases are a match to TRBD1. With 1 base clipped from V and 3 bases from J, the junction kept 3 bases outside the gene matches. Germline CDR1 reads KGHSH; CDR2 reads LQKENI. The CDR3 consists of 15 residues. The CDR3 region has the DNA TGTGCCAGCTCACCACAAGGGACAGACAATCAGCCCCAGCATTTT. Its translation is CASSPQGTDNQPQHF.

This clonotype was seen at least ten times. V is TRBV28 and J is TRBJ2-7; D is uncertain. Trimming took 4 bases from V and 2 from J, leaving 6 bases between them. Germline assignment: CDR1 MDHEN and CDR2 SYDVKM. The CDR3 spans 12 residues. For the CDR3, the DNA is TGTGCCAGCAGTTCCTCGACCTACGAGCAGTACTTC. Its translation: CASSSSTYEQYF.